This TCR beta chain originates from a study of tumor and adjacent non-tumor tissue in lung cancer. This CDR3 is 15 amino acids long. J was trimmed by 8 bases and V by 1 base; bases with no gene match: 9. Per germline, CDR1 LGHNA and CDR2 YSLEER. The template was RNA from unsorted bulk tissue. A modified ARM-PCR protocol with three rounds of nested PCR amplified TCRbeta. Each CDR3 protein is one row after TCRdb ran MiXCR on the multiplex PCR reads. In the table there are about 200,000 distinct CDR3 sequences, around 71% of which are singletons. V is TRBV4-3 and J is TRBJ2-3; 7 bases are shared with TRBD1. The receptor comes from a man in his fifties or sixties with non-small cell lung cancer. The sample comprised lung tumor tissue. As DNA, the CDR3 is TGCGCCAGCAGCCAAGGTCGGCACAGGGGAATTACGCAGTATTTT. It codes for CASSQGRHRGITQYF.